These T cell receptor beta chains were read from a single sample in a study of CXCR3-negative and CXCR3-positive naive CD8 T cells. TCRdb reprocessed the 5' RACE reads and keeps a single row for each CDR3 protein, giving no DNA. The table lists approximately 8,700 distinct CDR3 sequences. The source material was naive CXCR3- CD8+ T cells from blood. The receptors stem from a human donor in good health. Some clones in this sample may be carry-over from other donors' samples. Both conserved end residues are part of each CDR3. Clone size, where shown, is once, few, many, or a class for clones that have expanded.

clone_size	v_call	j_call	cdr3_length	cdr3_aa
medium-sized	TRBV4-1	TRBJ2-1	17	CASSQFKGRESGNEQFF
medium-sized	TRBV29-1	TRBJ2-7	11	CSVEGGYEQYF
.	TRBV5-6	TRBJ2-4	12	CASSPGTDIQYF
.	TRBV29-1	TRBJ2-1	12	CSYGRERNEQFF
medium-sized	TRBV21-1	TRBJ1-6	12	CASSSRYSPLHF
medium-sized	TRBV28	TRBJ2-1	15	CASSLGTSGIDEQFF
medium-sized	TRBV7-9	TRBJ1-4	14	CASSQGVSEEKLFF
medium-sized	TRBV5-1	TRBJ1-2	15	CASSLRFGRNYGYTF
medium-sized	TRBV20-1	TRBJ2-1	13	CSAGRESYNEQFF
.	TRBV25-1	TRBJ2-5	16	CASSDLTSGDQETQYF
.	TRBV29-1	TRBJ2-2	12	CSVEWGGGELFF
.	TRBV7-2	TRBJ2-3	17	CASSPVGRRTSTDTQYF
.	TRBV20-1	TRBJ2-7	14	CSARGDIKTYEQYF
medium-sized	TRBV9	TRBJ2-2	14	CASRGQGNAGELFF
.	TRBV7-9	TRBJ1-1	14	CATQGTTARTEAFF
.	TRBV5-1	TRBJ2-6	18	CASSLDPGGSYGANVLTF
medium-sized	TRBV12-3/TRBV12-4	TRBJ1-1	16	CASSPGQGVMNTEAFF
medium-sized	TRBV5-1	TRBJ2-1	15	CASSPSGRAGYEQFF
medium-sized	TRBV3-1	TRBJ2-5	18	CASSQDLTSSFLRETQYF
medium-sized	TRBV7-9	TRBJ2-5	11	CASSGPGTQYF
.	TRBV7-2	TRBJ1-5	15	CASSTNSGSGQPQHF
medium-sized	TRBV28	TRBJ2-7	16	CASAPRDTYYSYEQYF
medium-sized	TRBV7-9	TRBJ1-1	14	CASSFLSEVTEAFF
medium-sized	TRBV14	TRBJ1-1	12	CASSSGTGEAFF
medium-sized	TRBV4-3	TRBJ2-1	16	CASSRGRLAGAGEQFF
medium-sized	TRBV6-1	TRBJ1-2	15	CASRGADIANYGYTF
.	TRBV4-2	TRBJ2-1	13	CASSQEGENEQFF
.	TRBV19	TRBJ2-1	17	CASSILSGTSPINEQFF
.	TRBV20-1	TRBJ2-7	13	CSAKSGQSYEQYF
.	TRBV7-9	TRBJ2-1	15	CASSLGLAGDNEQFF
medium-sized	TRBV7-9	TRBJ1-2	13	CASSTGQAYGYTF
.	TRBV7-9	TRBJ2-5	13	CASSPRDQETQYF
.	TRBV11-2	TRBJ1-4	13	CASSAETNDKLFF
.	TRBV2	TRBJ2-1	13	CASTPGILNEQFF
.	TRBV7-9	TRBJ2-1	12	CASSFGYNEQFF
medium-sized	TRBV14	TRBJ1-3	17	CASSPGIKMNSGNTIYF
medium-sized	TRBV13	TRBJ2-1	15	CASSLGGLAFHEQFF
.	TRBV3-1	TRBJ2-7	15	CASSHEVGQTYEQYF
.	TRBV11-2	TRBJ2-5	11	CASSFFETQYF
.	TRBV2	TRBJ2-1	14	CASPGLAGNNEQFF
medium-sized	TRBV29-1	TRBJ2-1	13	CSVPTGRFNEQFF
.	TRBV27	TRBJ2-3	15	CASSLVAGVTDTQYF
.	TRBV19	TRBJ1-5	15	CASSIGTGGNQPQHF
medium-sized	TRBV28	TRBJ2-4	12	CASGYRGGIQYF
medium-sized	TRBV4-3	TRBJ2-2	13	CASSDRNTGELFF
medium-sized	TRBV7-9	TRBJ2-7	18	CASSLGPSQGLGTYEQYF
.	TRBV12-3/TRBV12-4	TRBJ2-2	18	CASSSALGAMDNTGELFF
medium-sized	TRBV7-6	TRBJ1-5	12	CASSSPGQPQHF
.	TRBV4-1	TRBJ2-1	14	CASSQDSAVDEQFF
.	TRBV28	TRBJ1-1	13	CAIRDSLNGEAFF
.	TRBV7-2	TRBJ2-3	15	CASSQDRGGEDTQYF
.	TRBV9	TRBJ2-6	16	CASSVDRDTGANVLTF
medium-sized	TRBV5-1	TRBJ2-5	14	CASSPEGDQETQYF
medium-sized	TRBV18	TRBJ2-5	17	CASSPGQEVSGRETQYF
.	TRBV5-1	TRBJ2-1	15	CASSVLAEPYNEQFF